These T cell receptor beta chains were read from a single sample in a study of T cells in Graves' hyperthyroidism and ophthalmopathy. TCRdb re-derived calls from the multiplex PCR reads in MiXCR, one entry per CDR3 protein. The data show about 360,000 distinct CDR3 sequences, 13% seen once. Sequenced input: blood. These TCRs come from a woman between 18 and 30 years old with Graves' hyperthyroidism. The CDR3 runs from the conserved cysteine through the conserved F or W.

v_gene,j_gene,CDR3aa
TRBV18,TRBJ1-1,CASSQTRDTEAFF
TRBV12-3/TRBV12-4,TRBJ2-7,CASSIQGSYEQYF
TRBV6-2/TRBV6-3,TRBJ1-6,CASSYSTEKSPLHF
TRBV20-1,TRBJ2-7,CSANYGGLKYEQYF
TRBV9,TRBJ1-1,CASSVEPGRVAFF
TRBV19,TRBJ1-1,CASKVGTAGIVTEAFF
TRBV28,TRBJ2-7,CASRSSGYEQYF
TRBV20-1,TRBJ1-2,CSARPDVGIGGYTF
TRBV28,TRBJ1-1,CASSTGGATEAFF
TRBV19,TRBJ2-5,CASSGTGIVETQYF